This T cell receptor beta chain was profiled in a study of blood T cell repertoires in COVID-19. Across the study: The United States, Italy and Spain supplied acute and convalescent COVID-19 samples.

Original processing notes: From reference gene primer amplification, estimates of nucleated cell counts were derived. Profiled with immunoSEQ multiplex PCR; TCRdb holds only in-frame clones, not every one. The V and J calls and clone size are taken from that table; D and trimming were inferred from the DNA. The sample lists more than 45,000 clones, about 88% occurring once. Germline CDR1 is MNHEY and CDR2 is SMNVEV (reference sequence). The CDR3 length is 15 residues. Trimming left V 0 bases short and J 6 bases short, with 11 bases between. The TCR comes from a human donor with active COVID-19. The donor label of this sample is uncertain. V gene TRBV27 combines with J gene TRBJ1-4; D not resolved. Sequencing was carried out using peripheral blood. The CDR3 here is CASSLSTGRHEKLFF. The CDR3 nucleotides are TGTGCCAGCAGTTTATCAACCGGCAGGCATGAAAAACTGTTTTTT.